A single sample is the source of the 19 T cell receptor beta chains below, sequenced in a study of beta chain features in type 1 diabetes. Reverse transcription of all isolated RNA meant that expressed TCRB transcripts were sequenced. The table came from immunoSEQ multiplex PCR; TCRdb's copy has only in-frame clones and leaves some out. The repertoire holds 640,000 or so clones, 11% to 15% seen once, with roughly 0.04% in the top ten. These TCRs are of unknown antigen specificity. Notes on the study in general: Across all four CD4+ subsets, people with type 1 diabetes showed modestly shorter TCRB CDR3s.

The sequenced material came from naive CD4+ T cells from blood. Receptor source: a man between 18 and 35 years old with type 1 diabetes.

This clone was found a few times. The chain is built from TRBV5-1 and TRBJ2-5; no clear D gene. This CDR3 comprises 12 residues. Trimming took off 0 bases at V and 5 bases at J, with 5 bases between the two ends. Germline lookup yields CDR1 SGHRS and CDR2 YFSETQ. CDR3 amino acids: CASSLGFETQYF. Written as DNA, the CDR3 is TGCGCCAGCAGCTTGGGTTTCGAGACCCAGTACTTC. Together with reference TRBV5-1 and TRBJ2-5, the CDR3 gives the full variable domain: KAGVTQTPRYLIKTRGQQVTLSCSPISGHRSVSWYQQTPGQGLQFLFEYFSETQRNKGNFPGRFSGRQFSNSRSEMNVSTLELGDSALYLCASSLGFETQYFGPGTRLLVL.

The chain joins TRBV5-1 to TRBJ2-1; D unclear. The CDR3 has 13 residues. Germline-derived CDR1 and CDR2 are SGHRS and YFSETQ. The V gene lost 0 bases and the J gene lost 9 bases, with 10 bases spanning the gap. The chain's CDR3 is CASSLGLEAEQFF. The CDR3 nucleotides read TGCGCCAGCAGCTTGGGTCTCGAGGCTGAGCAGTTCTTC.

As DNA, the CDR3 is TGTGCCAGCAGCGCTCTAGCGGGGGGTGAGTCGAATGAGCAGTTCTTC. Its protein product is CASSALAGGESNEQFF. The chain carries TRBV9 and TRBJ2-1; TRBD2 matches at 11 bases. In germline, CDR1 is SGDLS, CDR2 YYNGEE. After removal of 3 bases from V and 7 bases from J, the junction contained 9 bases not matched to a gene. The CDR3 extends over 16 amino acids.

This chain links TRBV7-9 with TRBJ1-1; possibly TRBD1 for D (6 bases). The CDR3 is 15 amino acids. Germline V lookup: CDR1 SEHNR, CDR2 FQNEAQ (reference sequence). V lost 1 base and J 2 bases, leaving 11 bases between the germline ends. Here the CDR3 DNA reads TGTGCCAGCAGCTTAGGAGGACAGCAAAACACTGAAGCTTTCTTT. This encodes CASSLGGQQNTEAFF.

This clone turned up a few times. The V call is TRBV5-1, the J call TRBJ2-5; D is unresolved. Trimming pared 0 bases from V and 3 bases from J, leaving 9 bases between. The CDR3 covers 14 residues. Germline V gene lookup returns CDR1 SGHRS and CDR2 YFSETQ. The CDR3 loop is CASSLESYEETQYF. The CDR3 nucleotides read TGCGCCAGCAGCTTGGAGAGTTACGAAGAGACCCAGTACTTC. Full variable domain (outside the CDR3, taken from reference TRBV5-1 and TRBJ2-5): KAGVTQTPRYLIKTRGQQVTLSCSPISGHRSVSWYQQTPGQGLQFLFEYFSETQRNKGNFPGRFSGRQFSNSRSEMNVSTLELGDSALYLCASSLESYEETQYFGPGTRLLVL.

This chain links TRBV7-2 with TRBJ1-2; weak D call: TRBD1 (6 bases). This CDR3 region has 15 residues. Germline CDR1 is SGHTA and CDR2 is FQGNSA. Trimming shortened V by 4 bases and J by 4 bases, and 16 bases separated the two germline ends. The CDR3 coding sequence is TGTGCCAGCAGCTCATCACTAAGGACAGCCTATGGCTACACCTTC. It is translated as CASSSSLRTAYGYTF.

This sequence joins TRBV6-5 and TRBJ1-2; unclear D gene. CDR1 and CDR2 (germline): MNHEY, SVGAGI. The CDR3 length is 14 residues. Trimming took off 5 bases at V and 6 bases at J, with 16 bases between the two ends. The CDR3 nucleotides read TGTGCCAGCAGTAGCCCGTGGGGTCGGAATGGCTACACCTTC. It yields the protein CASSSPWGRNGYTF.

V is TRBV30 and J is TRBJ1-6; TRBD1 might be the D (5 bases). This CDR3 is built from 14 residues. Germline CDR1 reads GTSNPN; CDR2 reads SVGIG (reference sequence). Trimming removed 1 base at V and 1 base at J, with 5 bases between. CDR3 sequence: CAWSEGSYNSPLHF. CDR3 DNA: TGTGCCTGGAGTGAGGGGTCCTATAATTCACCCCTCCACTTT.

This clone was seen a few times. The rearrangement joins TRBV28 to TRBJ2-3; 8 bases are a match to TRBD1. The V gene end was trimmed by 4 bases and the J gene end by 4 bases; junction bases not matched to a gene: 13. Germline V CDR1 and CDR2: MDHEN, SYDVKM. The CDR3 has 17 residues. The CDR3 reads CASSSPGQGGSADTQYF. CDR3 in DNA: TGTGCCAGCAGTTCGCCTGGACAGGGCGGTTCCGCAGATACGCAGTATTTT.

This clone was counted between two and nine times. The CDR3 loop reads CAISETLTLQETQYF. The CDR3 nucleotides are TGTGCCATCAGTGAAACCTTGACCCTCCAAGAGACCCAGTACTTC. The V and J genes are TRBV10-3 and TRBJ2-5; D unclear. CDR1 is ENHRY, CDR2 SYGVKD, per germline. V was shortened by 3 bases and J by 1 base, with 12 bases between the two germline ends. The CDR3 runs to 15 residues.

This clone was observed a handful of times. This sequence joins TRBV5-1 and TRBJ2-3; perhaps TRBD2 as D (5 bases). The germline CDR1 and CDR2 sequences are SGHRS and YFSETQ. Trimming left V 0 bases short and J 6 bases short, with 11 bases between. The CDR3 has 14 residues. This CDR3 reads CASSLDGESDTQYF. CDR3 nucleotides: TGCGCCAGCAGCTTGGACGGGGAGTCTGATACGCAGTATTTT. The entire variable domain, with the rest obtained from reference TRBV5-1 and TRBJ2-3, is as follows: KAGVTQTPRYLIKTRGQQVTLSCSPISGHRSVSWYQQTPGQGLQFLFEYFSETQRNKGNFPGRFSGRQFSNSRSEMNVSTLELGDSALYLCASSLDGESDTQYFGPGTRLTVL.

Note on this clone: The same CDR3 arises from other DNA sequences in this sample as well. The CDR3 DNA is TGTGCCAGCAGCGGGCGGGGGACTAGCGGCGCCGAGCAGTACTTC. It encodes CASSGRGTSGAEQYF. The chain combines TRBV7-2 with TRBJ2-7, with 11 positions matching TRBD2. Germline V CDR1 and CDR2: SGHTA, FQGNSA. V lost 5 bases and J lost 6; bases outside the gene matches: 9. The CDR3 extends over 15 amino acids.

This chain links TRBV28 with TRBJ2-1; tentative D call: TRBD2 (6 bases). Germline lookup yields CDR1 MDHEN and CDR2 SYDVKM. The CDR3 runs to 14 residues. V lost 4 bases to trimming and J lost 0 bases, with 7 bases between them. The CDR3 loop reads CASSYGGSYNEQFF. The CDR3 nucleotides are TGTGCCAGCAGTTACGGGGGCTCCTACAATGAGCAGTTCTTC.

This clone was seen more than once but under ten times. The rearrangement uses TRBV7-9 and TRBJ1-1; D gene ambiguous. CDR1 is SEHNR, CDR2 FQNEAQ, per germline (reference sequence). The CDR3 covers 11 residues. V was trimmed by 6 bases and J by 5 bases, leaving 7 bases between them. CDR3 nucleotides: TGTGCCAGCAGGGGAGAAACTGAAGCTTTCTTT. Translation gives CASRGETEAFF.

The chain combines TRBV10-3 with TRBJ2-5; perhaps TRBD2 as D (8 bases). The germline gives CDR1 ENHRY, CDR2 SYGVKD. The CDR3 is 16 amino acids. V was shortened by 11 bases and J by 5 bases, with 27 bases between the two germline ends. As DNA, the CDR3 is TGTGCCTCCTCCAGGGGGACTAGAGGAGTACAGGAGACCCAGTACTTC. It yields the protein CASSRGTRGVQETQYF.

This clone was counted between two and nine times. The rearrangement joins TRBV30 to TRBJ2-5, with D possibly being TRBD2 (6 bases). Trimming pared 6 bases from V and 5 bases from J, leaving 13 bases between. The V gene's germline CDR1 is GTSNPN and CDR2 SVGIG (reference sequence). The CDR3 covers 12 residues. CDR3 residues: CACSGLRETQYF. CDR3 DNA: TGTGCCTGTTCGGGACTGCGGGAGACCCAGTACTTC.

V usage is TRBV5-1 and J usage is TRBJ2-3; tentatively, D is TRBD2 (5 bases). From germline, CDR1 is SGHRS and CDR2 YFSETQ. Trimming removed 0 bases at V and 6 bases at J, with 11 bases between. The CDR3 has 14 residues. The CDR3 bases are TGCGCCAGCAGCTTGGCGGGATGGGTGGATACGCAGTATTTT. As protein: CASSLAGWVDTQYF.

The V gene is TRBV7-2, the J gene TRBJ1-2; D unresolved. V lost 0 bases and J 3 bases, leaving 11 bases between the germline ends. The CDR3 has 15 amino acids. In germline, CDR1 is SGHTA, CDR2 FQGNSA. CDR3 bases: TGTGCCAGCAGCTTAGCCCCAAGTAGTGACTATGGCTACACCTTC. Its translation is CASSLAPSSDYGYTF. Combining the CDR3 with reference TRBV7-2 and TRBJ1-2 gives the whole variable domain GAGVSQSPSNKVTEKGKDVELRCDPISGHTALYWYRQSLGQGLEFLIYFQGNSAPDKSGLPSDRFSAERTGGSVSTLTIQRTQQEDSAVYLCASSLAPSSDYGYTFGSGTRLTVV.

This clone has more than one count but fewer than ten. The genes are TRBV29-1 and TRBJ2-7; the D gene is possibly TRBD1 (6 bases). The CDR3 is made up of 12 amino acids. The germline V gene has CDR1 SQVTM and CDR2 ANQGSEA. V lost 6 bases and J lost 2, with 11 bases in between. The CDR3 bases are TGCAGCGTGTACACAGGGACCTACGAGCAGTACTTC. This translates into CSVYTGTYEQYF.